The source of this T cell receptor (beta chain) is a study of CD8 T cells in ankylosing spondylitis. Germline CDR1 and CDR2: SGHTA and FQGTGA. Deletions cut 0 bases from V and 2 bases from J, with 9 bases between. The CDR3 extends over 15 amino acids. This clonotype was counted only a few times. Its antigen remains unknown. 5'-RACE, quantitative and with molecular barcodes, yielded the TCR beta libraries. TCRdb ran MiXCR on the 5' RACE reads and lists one entry per CDR3 protein. The sample has a few hundred thousand distinct CDR3 sequences, approximately 20% seen once; the top ten hold around 17%. Study-wide results and caveats: Disease-linked clones bore a CD8+ phenotype, appearing relatively rarely in peripheral blood. Clones tied to disease were said to be significantly enriched in matched ankylosing spondylitis synovial fluid. One TCR beta motif, made up of 7 or 8 highly homologous variants, appeared characteristic of ankylosing spondylitis blood.

The chain uses TRBV7-3 and TRBJ2-3, with D hard to call. Material: blood, either unsorted or a sorted T cell fraction (not recorded which). The source is a male donor with ankylosing spondylitis. The CDR3: CASSLTTGATDTQYF. Written as DNA, the CDR3 is TGTGCCAGCAGCTTAACAACGGGTGCCACAGATACGCAGTATTTT. Drawing the rest from reference TRBV7-3 and TRBJ2-3, the complete variable domain is GAGVSQTPSNKVTEKGKYVELRCDPISGHTALYWYRQSLGQGPEFLIYFQGTGAADDSGLPNDRFFAVRPEGSVSTLKIQRTERGDSAVYLCASSLTTGATDTQYFGPGTRLTVL.